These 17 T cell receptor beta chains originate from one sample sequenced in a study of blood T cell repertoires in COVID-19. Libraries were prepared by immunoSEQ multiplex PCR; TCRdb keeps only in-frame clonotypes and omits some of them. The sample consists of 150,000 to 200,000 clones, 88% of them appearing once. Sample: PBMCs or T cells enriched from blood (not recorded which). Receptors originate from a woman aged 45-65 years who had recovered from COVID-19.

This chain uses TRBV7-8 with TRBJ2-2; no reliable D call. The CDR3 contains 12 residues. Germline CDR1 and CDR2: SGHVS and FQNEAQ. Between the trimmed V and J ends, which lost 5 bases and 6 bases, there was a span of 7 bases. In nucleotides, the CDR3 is TGTGCCAGCAGCCCTTTTTCCGGGGAGCTGTTTTTT. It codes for CASSPFSGELFF. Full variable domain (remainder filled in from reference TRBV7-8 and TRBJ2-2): GAGVSQSPRYKVAKRGQDVALRCDPISGHVSLFWYQQALGQGPEFLTYFQNEAQLDKSGLPSDRFFAERPEGSVSTLKIQRTQQEDSAVYLCASSPFSGELFFGEGSRLTVL.

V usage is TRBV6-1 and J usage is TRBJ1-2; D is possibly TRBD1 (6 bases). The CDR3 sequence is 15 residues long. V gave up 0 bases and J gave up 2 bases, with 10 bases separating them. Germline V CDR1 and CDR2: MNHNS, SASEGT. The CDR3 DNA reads TGTGCCAGCAGTGAAGCGCACAGGGCGAACTATGGCTACACCTTC. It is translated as CASSEAHRANYGYTF.

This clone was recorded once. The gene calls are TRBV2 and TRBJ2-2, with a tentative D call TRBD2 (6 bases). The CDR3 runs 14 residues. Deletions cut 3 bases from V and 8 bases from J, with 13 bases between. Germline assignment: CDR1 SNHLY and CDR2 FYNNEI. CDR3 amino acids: CASSELRDLGELFF. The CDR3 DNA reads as TGTGCCAGCAGTGAGCTCCGGGACTTGGGGGAGCTGTTTTTT. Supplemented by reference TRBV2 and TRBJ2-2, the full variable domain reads EPEVTQTPSHQVTQMGQEVILRCVPISNHLYFYWYRQILGQKVEFLVSFYNNEISEKSEIFDDQFSVERPDGSNFTLKIRSTKLEDSAMYFCASSELRDLGELFFGEGSRLTVL.

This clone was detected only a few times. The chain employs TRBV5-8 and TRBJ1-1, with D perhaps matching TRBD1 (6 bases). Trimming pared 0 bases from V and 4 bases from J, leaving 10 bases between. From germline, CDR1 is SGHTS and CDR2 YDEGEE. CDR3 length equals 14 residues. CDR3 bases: TGTGCCAGCAGCTTGGACAGGGTGTTCACTGAAGCTTTCTTT. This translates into CASSLDRVFTEAFF.

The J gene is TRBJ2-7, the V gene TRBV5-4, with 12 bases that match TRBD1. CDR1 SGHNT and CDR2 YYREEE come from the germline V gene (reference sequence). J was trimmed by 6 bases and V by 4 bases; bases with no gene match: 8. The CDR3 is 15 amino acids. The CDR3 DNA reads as TGTGCCAGCAGCAGCCGGGACAGGGGGCTGTCCGAGCAGTACTTC. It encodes CASSSRDRGLSEQYF.

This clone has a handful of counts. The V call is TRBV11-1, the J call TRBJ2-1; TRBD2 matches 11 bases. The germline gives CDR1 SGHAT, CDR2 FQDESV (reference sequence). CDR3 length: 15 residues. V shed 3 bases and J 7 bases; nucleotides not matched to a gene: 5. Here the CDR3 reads CASSLRLAGLNEQFF. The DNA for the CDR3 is TGTGCCAGCAGCTTGAGACTAGCGGGGTTAAATGAGCAGTTCTTC.

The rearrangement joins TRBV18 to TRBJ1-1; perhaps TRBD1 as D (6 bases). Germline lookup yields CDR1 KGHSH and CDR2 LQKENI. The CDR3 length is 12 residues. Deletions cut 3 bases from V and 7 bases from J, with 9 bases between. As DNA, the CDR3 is TGTGCCAGCTCACCCCAGGACAGTGAAGCTTTCTTT. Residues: CASSPQDSEAFF.

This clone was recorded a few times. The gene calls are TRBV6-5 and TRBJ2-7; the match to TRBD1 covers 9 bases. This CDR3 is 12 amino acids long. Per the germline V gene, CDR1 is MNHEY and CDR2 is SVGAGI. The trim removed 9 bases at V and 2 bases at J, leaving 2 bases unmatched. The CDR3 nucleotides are TGTGCCAGTTGGACAGGGGCCTACGAGCAGTACTTC. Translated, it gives CASWTGAYEQYF.

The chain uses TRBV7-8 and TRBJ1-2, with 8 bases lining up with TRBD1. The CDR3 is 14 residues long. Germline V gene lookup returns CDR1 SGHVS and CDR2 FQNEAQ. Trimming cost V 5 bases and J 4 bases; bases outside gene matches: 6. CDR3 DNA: TGTGCCAGCAGCCCAGAGGGACAGGCCTATGGCTACACCTTC. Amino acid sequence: CASSPEGQAYGYTF.

CDR3 nucleotide sequence: TGTGCCAGCAGTCTTCTGGAGGTGGATAGCAATCAGCCCCAGCATTTT. It yields the protein CASSLLEVDSNQPQHF. This rearrangement joins TRBV28 to TRBJ1-5; unclear D gene. V lost 5 bases and J 0 bases, leaving 14 bases between the germline ends. This CDR3 contains 16 residues. Germline-derived CDR1 and CDR2 are MDHEN and SYDVKM.

The DNA of the CDR3 is TGTGCCAGCAGCGTGAGTTTCGATGAGCAGTTCTTC. It yields the protein CASSVSFDEQFF. This chain joins TRBV9 and TRBJ2-1; D is unresolved. Trimming stripped 2 bases from V and 8 bases from J, with 8 bases between. Germline V gene sequence: CDR1 SGDLS, CDR2 YYNGEE. The CDR3 spans 12 residues.

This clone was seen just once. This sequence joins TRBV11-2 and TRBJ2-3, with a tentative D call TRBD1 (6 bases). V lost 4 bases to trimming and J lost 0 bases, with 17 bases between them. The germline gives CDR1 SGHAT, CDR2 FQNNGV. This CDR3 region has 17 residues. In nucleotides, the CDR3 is TGTGCCAGCAGCTCCACCCTAGGGGGATGGAGCACAGATACGCAGTATTTT. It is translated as CASSSTLGGWSTDTQYF. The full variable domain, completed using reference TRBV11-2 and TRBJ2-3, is EAGVAQSPRYKIIEKRQSVAFWCNPISGHATLYWYQQILGQGPKLLIQFQNNGVVDDSQLPKDRFSAERLKGVDSTLKIQPAKLEDSAVYLCASSSTLGGWSTDTQYFGPGTRLTVL.

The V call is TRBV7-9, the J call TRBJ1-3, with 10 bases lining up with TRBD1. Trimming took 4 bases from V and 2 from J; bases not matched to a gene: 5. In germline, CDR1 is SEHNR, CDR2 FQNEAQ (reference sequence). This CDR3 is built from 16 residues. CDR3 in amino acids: CASSSTGGRTGNTIYF. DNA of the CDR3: TGTGCCAGCAGCTCGACAGGGGGCAGGACTGGAAACACCATATATTTT.

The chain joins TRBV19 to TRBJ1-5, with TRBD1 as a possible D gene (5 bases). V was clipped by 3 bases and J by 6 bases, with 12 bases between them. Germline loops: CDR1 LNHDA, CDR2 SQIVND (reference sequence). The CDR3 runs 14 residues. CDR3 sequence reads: CASSITGGGQPQHF. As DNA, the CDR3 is TGTGCCAGTAGTATCACGGGGGGAGGTCAGCCCCAGCATTTT. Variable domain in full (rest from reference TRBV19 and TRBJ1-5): DGGITQSPKYLFRKEGQNVTLSCEQNLNHDAMYWYRQDPGQGLRLIYYSQIVNDFQKGDIAEGYSVSREKKESFPLTVTSAQKNPTAFYLCASSITGGGQPQHFGDGTRLSIL.

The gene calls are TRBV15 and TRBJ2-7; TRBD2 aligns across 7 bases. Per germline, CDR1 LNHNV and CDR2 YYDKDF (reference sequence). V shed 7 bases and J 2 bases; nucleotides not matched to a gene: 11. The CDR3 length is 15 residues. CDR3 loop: CATMSRGETAYEQYF. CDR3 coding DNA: TGTGCCACCATGTCCCGGGGGGAGACAGCCTACGAGCAGTACTTC.

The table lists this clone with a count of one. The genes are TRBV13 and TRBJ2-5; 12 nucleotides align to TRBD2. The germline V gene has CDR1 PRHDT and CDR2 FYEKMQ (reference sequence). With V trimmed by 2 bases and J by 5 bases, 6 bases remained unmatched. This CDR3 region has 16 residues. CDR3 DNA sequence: TGTGCCAGCAGCTTACGGAGCCTAGCGGGAGGGGAGACCCAGTACTTC. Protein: CASSLRSLAGGETQYF.

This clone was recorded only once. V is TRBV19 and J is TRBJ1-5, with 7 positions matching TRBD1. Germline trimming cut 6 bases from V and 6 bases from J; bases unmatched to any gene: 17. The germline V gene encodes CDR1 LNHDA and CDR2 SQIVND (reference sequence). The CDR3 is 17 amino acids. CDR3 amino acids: CASRGASPGQAGQPQHF. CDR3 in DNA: TGTGCCAGTAGGGGGGCATCTCCCGGACAGGCCGGTCAGCCCCAGCATTTT. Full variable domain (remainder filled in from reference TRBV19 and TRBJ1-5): DGGITQSPKYLFRKEGQNVTLSCEQNLNHDAMYWYRQDPGQGLRLIYYSQIVNDFQKGDIAEGYSVSREKKESFPLTVTSAQKNPTAFYLCASRGASPGQAGQPQHFGDGTRLSIL.